Below, one TCR beta chain is given with its context. Its antigen is not known. The sample is drawn from a study of graft-versus-host responses after intestinal transplantation. Regarding the study as a whole: After transplant, early declines in HvG clones were associated with peak levels of circulating GvH clones. Investigators detected GvH clones in recipient marrow, with some emerging earlier in ileum or blood.

CDR1 and CDR2 (germline): LGHNA, YSLEER. With 0 bases removed from V and 8 bases from J, the gap between germline ends came to 22 bases. The length of the CDR3 is 17 residues. The table came from immunoSEQ multiplex PCR; TCRdb's copy has only in-frame clones and leaves some out. Of tens of thousands of clones in the sample, 92% were seen once. The TCR originated in a human donor who was the organ donor for an intestinal transplant. The V call is TRBV4-3, the J call TRBJ1-1, with TRBD1 as a possible D gene (6 bases). The sample was unstimulated CD4+ T cells sorted from spleen or lymph node cells, taken before transplant. This chain's CDR3 is CASSQELGRGRLTEAFF. The CDR3, as DNA: TGCGCCAGCAGCCAAGAGCTCGGCAGGGGACGATTAACAGAAGCTTTCTTT.